What follows are 17 T cell receptor beta chains derived from one specimen sequenced in a study of blood T cell repertoires in COVID-19. Sequencing used immunoSEQ multiplex PCR; TCRdb keeps in-frame clones, though not all of them. Of 150,000 to 200,000 clones in the sample, roughly 87% are singletons; the top ten hold 1.6%. Sequenced material: peripheral blood. These receptors all stem from a woman aged 50 to 60 with acute or convalescent COVID-19.

This chain connects TRBV11-2 to TRBJ2-3, with D maybe TRBD1 (5 bases). The CDR3 sequence is 13 residues long. From germline, CDR1 is SGHAT and CDR2 FQNNGV. V lost 3 bases and J 3 bases, leaving 7 bases between the germline ends. The CDR3 nucleotides read TGTGCCAGCAGCTTTCAGGGTACAGATACGCAGTATTTT. Its protein is CASSFQGTDTQYF.

This sequence joins TRBV28 and TRBJ1-1, with TRBD1 identical over 7 bases. CDR1 is MDHEN, CDR2 SYDVKM, per germline. The CDR3 consists of 15 residues. J was trimmed by 4 bases and V by 5 bases; bases with no gene match: 10. In nucleotides, the CDR3 is TGTGCCAGCAGTCCGCTGGGACAGCTGGGCACTGAAGCTTTCTTT. Translation gives CASSPLGQLGTEAFF.

This clone was counted between two and nine times. This chain links TRBV6-2 or TRBV6-3 with TRBJ1-1; D gene unclear. Trimming pared 3 bases from V and 4 bases from J, leaving 9 bases between. The CDR3 has 13 residues. Germline assignment: CDR1 MNHEY and CDR2 SVGEGT. CDR3 in DNA: TGTGCCAGCAGTTATGAGTCGGGCACTGAAGCTTTCTTT. Amino acids: CASSYESGTEAFF.

The chain employs TRBV6-6 and TRBJ2-7, with 7 positions matching TRBD1. The V gene end was trimmed by 4 bases and the J gene end by 2 bases; junction bases not matched to a gene: 5. This CDR3 is 14 amino acids long. Germline V gene lookup returns CDR1 MNHNY and CDR2 SVGAGI (reference sequence). The CDR3 loop is CASSWEQGPYEQYF. For the CDR3, the DNA is TGTGCCAGCAGTTGGGAACAGGGGCCCTACGAGCAGTACTTC.

This chain joins TRBV5-1 and TRBJ1-2, with TRBD1 as a possible D gene (6 bases). The CDR3 length is 14 residues. CDR1 and CDR2 from the germline V gene are SGHRS and YFSETQ. V lost 6 bases, J lost 2 bases, and 14 bases lay in between. CDR3 bases: TGCGCCAGCACGGGGGGTGACAGGAACTATGGCTACACCTTC. Translated, it gives CASTGGDRNYGYTF.

V gene TRBV27 combines with J gene TRBJ2-1; TRBD1 matches at 9 bases. Trimming removed 2 bases from V and 3 bases from J; junction bases left unmatched: 2. The germline V gene has CDR1 MNHEY and CDR2 SMNVEV (reference sequence). The CDR3 runs to 15 residues. The CDR3 reads CASSLRDRVYNEQFF. DNA of the CDR3: TGTGCCAGCAGTTTAAGGGACAGGGTCTACAATGAGCAGTTCTTC.

J is TRBJ1-4 and V is TRBV25-1; D not resolved. Trimming left V 4 bases short and J 8 bases short, with 14 bases between. CDR3 length: 14 residues. Germline CDR1 and CDR2: MGHDK and SYGVNS. CDR3 in amino acids: CASSVAGPTEKLFF. CDR3 nucleotides: TGTGCCAGCAGTGTGGCAGGTCCCACCGAAAAACTGTTTTTT. Supplemented by reference TRBV25-1 and TRBJ1-4, the full variable domain reads EADIYQTPRYLVIGTGKKITLECSQTMGHDKMYWYQQDPGMELHLIHYSYGVNSTEKGDLSSESTVSRIRTEHFPLTLESARPSHTSQYLCASSVAGPTEKLFFGSGTQLSVL.

The genes are TRBV5-8 and TRBJ1-3, with D perhaps TRBD1 (6 bases). The CDR3 is made up of 15 amino acids. V gave up 4 bases and J gave up 4 bases, with 15 bases separating them. CDR1 and CDR2 (germline): SGHTS, YDEGEE. CDR3 residues: CASSVTGTRGNTIYF. CDR3 DNA: TGTGCCAGCAGCGTTACTGGGACACGAGGAAACACCATATATTTT. The complete variable domain, with remaining parts taken from reference TRBV5-8 and TRBJ1-3, reads EAGVTQSPTHLIKTRGQQATLRCSPISGHTSVYWYQQALGLGLQFLLWYDEGEERNRGNFPPRFSGRQFPNYSSELNVNALELEDSALYLCASSVTGTRGNTIYFGEGSWLTVV.

The chain is built from TRBV6-5 and TRBJ2-1; 7 nucleotides line up with TRBD2. This CDR3 contains 15 residues. The germline V gene encodes CDR1 MNHEY and CDR2 SVGAGI. Trimming removed 10 bases from V and 4 bases from J; junction bases left unmatched: 13. The CDR3 reads CATHPSGGVYNEQFF. Here the CDR3 DNA reads TGTGCCACCCACCCTAGCGGAGGGGTTTACAATGAGCAGTTCTTC.

The rearrangement joins TRBV5-5 to TRBJ1-3; 11 bases align to TRBD1. There are 17 residues in the CDR3. V lost 4 bases to trimming and J lost 8 bases; unmatched junction nucleotides: 14. The germline V gene encodes CDR1 SGHKS and CDR2 YYEKEE (reference sequence). CDR3 in amino acids: CASSPQYSGTGGDTIYF. As DNA, the CDR3 is TGTGCCAGCAGCCCTCAATACTCCGGGACAGGGGGGGACACCATATATTTT.

V is TRBV5-1 and J is TRBJ1-1; D is undetermined. The germline V gene has CDR1 SGHRS and CDR2 YFSETQ. The germline V and J ends were trimmed by 1 base and 4 bases, with 14 bases remaining between them. This CDR3 has 15 amino acids. This CDR3 reads CASSLFGGLGTEAFF. The CDR3 coding sequence is TGCGCCAGCAGCTTGTTCGGCGGGTTGGGCACTGAAGCTTTCTTT.

In the case of this clone: The same CDR3 arises from other DNA sequences in this sample as well. The chain is built from TRBV5-1 and TRBJ1-2; 10 bases are shared with TRBD1. Germline assignment: CDR1 SGHRS and CDR2 YFSETQ. V was pared by 4 bases and J by 8 bases, with 5 bases of the junction left unmatched. The CDR3 is made up of 13 amino acids. CDR3: CASSLGQGEGYTF. CDR3 DNA: TGCGCCAGCAGCCTCGGACAGGGGGAGGGCTACACCTTC.

This clone turned up a few times. The chain uses TRBV29-1 and TRBJ2-7, with 8 nucleotides matching TRBD2. Germline V gene sequence: CDR1 SQVTM, CDR2 ANQGSEA. The CDR3 spans 13 residues. Trimming cost V 4 bases and J 3 bases; bases outside gene matches: 5. The CDR3 sequence: CSVATGTSYEQYF. The CDR3 bases are TGCAGCGTTGCGACCGGGACTAGCTACGAGCAGTACTTC.

This chain links TRBV5-6 with TRBJ2-7, with 8 bases that match TRBD1. The germline V gene encodes CDR1 SGHDT and CDR2 YYEEEE. The CDR3 has 15 residues. J gave up 4 bases and V 1 base, and 7 bases lay outside the gene matches. The CDR3 DNA reads as TGTGCCAGCAGCTTGTTAGGACAGGGTTTTTACGAGCAGTACTTC. It specifies CASSLLGQGFYEQYF.

The V gene is TRBV29-1, the J gene TRBJ2-3; 13 positions agree with TRBD2. This CDR3 contains 15 residues. With V trimmed by 5 bases and J by 2 bases, 4 bases remained unmatched. Germline CDR1 SQVTM, CDR2 ANQGSEA. CDR3 sequence reads: CSVQGLAGITDTQYF. For the CDR3, the DNA is TGCAGCGTTCAGGGACTAGCGGGGATCACAGATACGCAGTATTTT.

CDR3 nucleotides: TGTGCCAGCAGCCCCCTGGGACAGTTCTATGGCTACACCTTC. As protein: CASSPLGQFYGYTF. The chain recombines TRBV5-8 with TRBJ1-2; 7 bases match TRBD1. This CDR3 has 14 amino acids. Germline V gene sequence: CDR1 SGHTS, CDR2 YDEGEE. The V gene end was trimmed by 4 bases and the J gene end by 4 bases; junction bases not matched to a gene: 7.

This clone appeared a single time. The rearrangement uses TRBV6-2 or TRBV6-3 and TRBJ2-1, with D possibly matching TRBD2 (6 bases). Trimming shortened V by 6 bases and J by 7 bases, and 13 bases separated the two germline ends. Germline V gives CDR1 MNHEY, CDR2 SVGEGT. This CDR3 comprises 13 residues. The CDR3 loop is CASSPDYLNEQFF. The DNA for the CDR3 is TGTGCCAGCAGCCCGGACTATTTGAATGAGCAGTTCTTC.